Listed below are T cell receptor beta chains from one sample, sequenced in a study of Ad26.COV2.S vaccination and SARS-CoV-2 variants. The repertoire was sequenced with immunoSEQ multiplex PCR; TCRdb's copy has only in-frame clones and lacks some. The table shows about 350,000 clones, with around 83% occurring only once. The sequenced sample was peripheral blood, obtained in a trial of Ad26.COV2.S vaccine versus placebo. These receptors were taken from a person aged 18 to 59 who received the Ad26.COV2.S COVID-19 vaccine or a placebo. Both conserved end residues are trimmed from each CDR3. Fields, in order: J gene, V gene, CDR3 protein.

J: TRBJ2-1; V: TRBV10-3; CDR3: AISGGPGDEQF
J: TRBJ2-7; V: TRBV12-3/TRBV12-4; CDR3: ASTPGRAYEQY
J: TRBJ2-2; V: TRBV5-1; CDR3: ASSPGLAGGMNTGELF
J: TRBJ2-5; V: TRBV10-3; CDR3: AISPWGGQETQY
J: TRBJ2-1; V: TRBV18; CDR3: ASSGGQGRSSYNEQF
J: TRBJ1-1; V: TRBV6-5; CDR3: ASTRSGGRTEAF
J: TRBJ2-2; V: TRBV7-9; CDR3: ASILYRDTGELF
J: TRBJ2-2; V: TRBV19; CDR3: ASTPRLMNTGELF
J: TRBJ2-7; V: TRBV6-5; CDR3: ASSAWDNSYEQY
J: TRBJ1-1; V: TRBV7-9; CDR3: ASSLAWGRVRTQAAF
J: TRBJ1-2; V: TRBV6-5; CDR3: ASSYGQLNYGYT
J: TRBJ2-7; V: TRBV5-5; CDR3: ASSFPGQGFDEQY
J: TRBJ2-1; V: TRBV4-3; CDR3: ASSQHLGNSYNEQF
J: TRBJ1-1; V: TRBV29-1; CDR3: SVRDMNTEAF
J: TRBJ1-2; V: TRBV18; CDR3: ASSPRQGENRRSFLNYGYT
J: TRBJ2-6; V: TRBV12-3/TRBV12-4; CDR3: ASTFGANVLT
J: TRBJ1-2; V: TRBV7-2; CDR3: ASSFRAGSSYGYT
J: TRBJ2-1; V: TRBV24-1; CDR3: ATSDLALGQQF
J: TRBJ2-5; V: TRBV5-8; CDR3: ASSSPGQGIETQY
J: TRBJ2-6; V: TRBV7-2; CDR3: ASRTTRAGANVLT
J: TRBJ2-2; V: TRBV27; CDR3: ASSLFADNTGELF
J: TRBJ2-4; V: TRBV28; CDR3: ASRKTGLGKNIQY
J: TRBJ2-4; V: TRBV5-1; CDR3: ASSLNTLSKNIQY
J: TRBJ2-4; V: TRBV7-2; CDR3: ASSLVAGPPPAKNIQY
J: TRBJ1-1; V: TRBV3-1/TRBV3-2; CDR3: ASSQWGGRRRGTEAF
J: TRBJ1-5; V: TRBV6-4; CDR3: ASSDSGRAMRVNLRRGNQPQH
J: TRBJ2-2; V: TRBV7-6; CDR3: ASSLQTSENTGELF
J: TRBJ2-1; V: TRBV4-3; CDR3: ASSQDSYNEQF
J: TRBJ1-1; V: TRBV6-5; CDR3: ASSYSADRGGTEAF
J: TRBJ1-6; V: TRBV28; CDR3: ASRTGGRDNSPLH
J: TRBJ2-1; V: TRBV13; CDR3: ASSLDSEEQF
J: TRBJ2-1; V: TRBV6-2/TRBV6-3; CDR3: ASSYLPGSYNEQF
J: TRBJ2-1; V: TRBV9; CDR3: ASSVGPVISYNEQF
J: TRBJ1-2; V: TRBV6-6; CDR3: ASSYGPESYGYT
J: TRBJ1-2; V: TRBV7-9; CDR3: ASSSRDRGAYGYT
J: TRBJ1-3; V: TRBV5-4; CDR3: ASSPDRLNSGNTIY
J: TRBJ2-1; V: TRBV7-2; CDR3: ASSLARGGWYNEQF
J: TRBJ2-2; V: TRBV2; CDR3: ASLGSGLNTGELF
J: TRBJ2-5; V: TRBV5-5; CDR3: ASSERQVRETQY
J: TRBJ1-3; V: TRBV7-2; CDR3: ASSLVSGGTNTIY
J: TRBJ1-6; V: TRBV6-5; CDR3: ASNKQGRDSPLH
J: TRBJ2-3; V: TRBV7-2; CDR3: ASSFLEDTQY
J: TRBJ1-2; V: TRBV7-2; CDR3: ASSLNRGSYGYT
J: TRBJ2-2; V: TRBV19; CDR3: ASSIGRANTGELF
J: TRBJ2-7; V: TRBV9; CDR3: ASSGGDRGYEQY
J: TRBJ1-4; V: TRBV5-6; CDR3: ASSHRGLGDEKLF
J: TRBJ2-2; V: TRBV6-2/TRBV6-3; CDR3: ASSRPAYRVPGELF
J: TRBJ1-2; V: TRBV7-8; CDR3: ASSLGHGANYGYT
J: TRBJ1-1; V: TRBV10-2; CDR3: ASGRTGASLGNTEAF
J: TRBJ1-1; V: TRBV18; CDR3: ASSPDGQGLGAEAF
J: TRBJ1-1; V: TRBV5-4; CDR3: ASSLGQMNTEAF
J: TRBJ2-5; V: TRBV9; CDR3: ASSRSGLLQETQY
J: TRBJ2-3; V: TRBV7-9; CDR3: ASSLAGVGDTQY